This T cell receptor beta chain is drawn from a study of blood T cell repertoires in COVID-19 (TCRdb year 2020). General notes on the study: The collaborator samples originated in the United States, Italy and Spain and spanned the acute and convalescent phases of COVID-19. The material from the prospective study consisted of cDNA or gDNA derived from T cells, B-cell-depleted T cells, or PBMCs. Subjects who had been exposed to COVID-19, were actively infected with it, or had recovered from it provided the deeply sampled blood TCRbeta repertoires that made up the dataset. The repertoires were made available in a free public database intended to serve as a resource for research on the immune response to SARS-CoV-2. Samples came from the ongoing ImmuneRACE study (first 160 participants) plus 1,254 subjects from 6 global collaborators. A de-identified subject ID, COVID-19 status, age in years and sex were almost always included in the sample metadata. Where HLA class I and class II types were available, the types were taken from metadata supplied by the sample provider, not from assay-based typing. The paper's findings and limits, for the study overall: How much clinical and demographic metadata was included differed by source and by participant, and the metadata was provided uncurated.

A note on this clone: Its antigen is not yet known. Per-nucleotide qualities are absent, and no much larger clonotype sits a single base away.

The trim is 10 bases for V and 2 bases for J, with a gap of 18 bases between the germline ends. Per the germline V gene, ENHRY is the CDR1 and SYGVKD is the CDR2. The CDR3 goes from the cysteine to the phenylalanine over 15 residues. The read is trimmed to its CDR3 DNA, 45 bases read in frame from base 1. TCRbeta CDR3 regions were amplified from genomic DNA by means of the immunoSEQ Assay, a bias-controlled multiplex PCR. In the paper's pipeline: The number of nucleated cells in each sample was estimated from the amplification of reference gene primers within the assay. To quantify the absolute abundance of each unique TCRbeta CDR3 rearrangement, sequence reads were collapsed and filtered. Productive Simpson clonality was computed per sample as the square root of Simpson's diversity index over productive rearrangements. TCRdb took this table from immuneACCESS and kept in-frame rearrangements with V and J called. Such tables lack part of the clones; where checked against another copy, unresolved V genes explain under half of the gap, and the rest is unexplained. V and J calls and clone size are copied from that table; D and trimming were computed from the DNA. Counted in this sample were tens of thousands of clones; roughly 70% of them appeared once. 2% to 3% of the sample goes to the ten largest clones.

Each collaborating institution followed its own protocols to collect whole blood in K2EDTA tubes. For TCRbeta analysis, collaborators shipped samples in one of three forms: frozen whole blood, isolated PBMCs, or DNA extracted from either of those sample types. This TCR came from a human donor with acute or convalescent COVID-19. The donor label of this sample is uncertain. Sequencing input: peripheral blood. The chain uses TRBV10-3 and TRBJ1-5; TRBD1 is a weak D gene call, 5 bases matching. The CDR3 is CATRGGGGGNQPQHF. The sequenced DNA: TGTGCCACCCGGGGCGGGGGTGGCGGCAATCAGCCCCAGCATTTT.